The 25 T cell receptor beta chains below all came from one sample that was sequenced in a study of blood T cell repertoires in COVID-19. The method was immunoSEQ multiplex PCR; TCRdb's version includes in-frame clones alone and lacks a portion of them. The sample carries about 150,000 clones, approximately 87% recorded once. The sample was peripheral blood. All receptors derive from a man in his forties or fifties who had recovered from COVID-19.

The chain joins TRBV6-5 to TRBJ2-1, with 11 bases identical to TRBD2. V dropped 4 bases and J dropped 9; count of bases not matched to a gene: 5. The CDR3 consists of 14 residues. Per the germline V gene, CDR1 is MNHEY and CDR2 is SVGAGI. CDR3 coding DNA: TGTGCCAGCAGTTTTACTAGCGGGGGTGGTGAGCAGTTCTTC. This codes for CASSFTSGGGEQFF.

This chain uses TRBV7-3 with TRBJ2-3; 8 nucleotides match TRBD2. This CDR3 comprises 14 residues. The trim removed 4 bases at V and 5 bases at J, leaving 5 bases unmatched. Germline V gene lookup returns CDR1 SGHTA and CDR2 FQGTGA. CDR3 DNA: TGTGCCAGCAGCTCCCTCACTAGCGGAGATACGCAGTATTTT. As protein: CASSSLTSGDTQYF.

CDR3 in DNA: TGCGCCAGCAGCCAAGGTAGGGAGGACTATGGCTACACCTTC. Translating it yields CASSQGREDYGYTF. V gene TRBV4-3 combines with J gene TRBJ1-2; no firm D call. Germline CDR1 reads LGHNA; CDR2 reads YSLEER. V lost 1 base to trimming and J lost 3 bases, with 9 bases between them. This CDR3 has 14 amino acids.

The V and J genes are TRBV6-5 and TRBJ2-5; TRBD2 is a possible D gene (7 bases). CDR1 is MNHEY and CDR2 is SVGAGI in the germline V gene. The ends were cut back, 4 bases at V and 4 bases at J, with 13 bases in the middle. CDR3 length equals 14 residues. For the CDR3, the DNA is TGTGCCAGCAGTTCTTCACGGGGGGCAGAGACCCAGTACTTC. This encodes CASSSSRGAETQYF.

The J gene is TRBJ1-3, the V gene TRBV6-5, with TRBD1 as a possible D gene (5 bases). Trimming took 2 bases from V and 2 from J, leaving 10 bases between them. Germline V gives CDR1 MNHEY, CDR2 SVGAGI. CDR3 length equals 15 residues. The CDR3 loop is CASSYIGGTGNTIYF. The CDR3 DNA is TGTGCCAGCAGTTACATCGGGGGTACTGGAAACACCATATATTTT.

V is TRBV11-3 and J is TRBJ2-7; 8 bases fit TRBD2. The CDR3 covers 15 residues. Germline CDR1 reads SGHNT; CDR2 reads YENEEA. Unmatched junction bases numbered 9, after V lost 5 bases and J lost 3 bases. CDR3 coding DNA: TGTGCCAGCAGCCACGGGGGGGACGTGGACTACGAGCAGTACTTC. Protein: CASSHGGDVDYEQYF. The whole variable domain, filled in from reference TRBV11-3 and TRBJ2-7, reads EAGVVQSPRYKIIEKKQPVAFWCNPISGHNTLYWYLQNLGQGPELLIRYENEEAVDDSQLPKDRFSAERLKGVDSTLKIQPAELGDSAVYLCASSHGGDVDYEQYFGPGTRLTVT.

This clone was recorded a few times. The gene calls are TRBV21-1 and TRBJ2-7; no check of the table's D call, TRBD2, against the DNA was made. TRBV21-1 is described as a pseudogene. The CDR3 spans 19 residues. The CDR3 spells CASNKGVETSGDRGDEQYF. The DNA for the CDR3 is TGTGCCAGCAACAAGGGGGTGGAGACTAGCGGGGATAGAGGTGACGAGCAGTACTTC.

The chain combines TRBV7-2 with TRBJ2-7, with 7 nucleotides matching TRBD1. Looked up from germline, CDR1 is SGHTA and CDR2 is FQGNSA. CDR3 length equals 14 residues. The V segment lost 0 bases and the J segment 6 bases; nucleotides outside the gene matches: 5. The CDR3 spells CASSLAQGYLEQYF. DNA for the CDR3: TGTGCCAGCAGCTTAGCACAGGGGTACCTCGAGCAGTACTTC.

The chain uses TRBV5-6 and TRBJ1-2, with TRBD1 matching over 10 bases. CDR3 length equals 14 residues. Trimming removed 4 bases from V and 4 bases from J; junction bases left unmatched: 4. Germline V lookup: CDR1 SGHDT, CDR2 YYEEEE. CDR3 sequence (DNA): TGTGCCAGCAGCGGGGACAGGGGAGCCTATGGCTACACCTTC. It yields the protein CASSGDRGAYGYTF.

This clone was seen a single time. The chain is built from TRBV19 and TRBJ1-1, with TRBD1 matching over 7 bases. Germline trimming cut 0 bases from V and 5 bases from J; bases unmatched to any gene: 6. This CDR3 spans 15 amino acids. In germline, CDR1 is LNHDA, CDR2 SQIVND (reference sequence). CDR3 coding DNA: TGTGCCAGTAGTATAGATCGACAGGGAGATACTGAAGCTTTCTTT. This sequence encodes CASSIDRQGDTEAFF.

The V gene is TRBV5-4, the J gene TRBJ2-5; 8 positions match TRBD2. The CDR3 sequence is 17 residues long. V lost 4 bases, J lost 2 bases, and 13 bases stayed unmatched. Germline assignment: CDR1 SGHNT and CDR2 YYREEE (reference sequence). The CDR3 reads CASSTGLAHIIQETQYF. CDR3 in DNA: TGTGCCAGCAGCACCGGACTAGCCCATATCATTCAAGAGACCCAGTACTTC.

The chain links TRBV4-3 to TRBJ1-4; 9 bases line up with TRBD1. Germline V gene lookup returns CDR1 LGHNA and CDR2 YSLEER. The CDR3 is 17 amino acids. V shed 1 base, J shed 5 bases, and the junction held 8 bases outside the gene matches. This chain's CDR3 is CASSQAYPGTGNEKLFF. The CDR3 coding sequence is TGCGCCAGCAGCCAAGCTTACCCCGGGACAGGGAATGAAAAACTGTTTTTT.

In its sample, this clone was seen once. This chain connects TRBV21-1 to TRBJ2-3; the D call TRBD2 from the table was never checked on the DNA. TRBV21-1 is a known pseudogene. CDR3 length: 16 amino acids. The chain's CDR3 is CASSKITLGPTDTQYF. The DNA of the CDR3 is TGTGCCAGCAGCAAAATCACTCTAGGTCCCACAGATACGCAGTATTTT.

This chain uses TRBV6-2 or TRBV6-3 with TRBJ1-1, with 7 bases identical to TRBD1. Per germline, CDR1 MNHEY and CDR2 SVGEGT. The CDR3 loop spans 15 amino acids. Trimming took 4 bases from V and 4 from J; bases not matched to a gene: 9. The CDR3 coding sequence is TGTGCCAGCAGTTTTGACAGGGTACCGGGCACTGAAGCTTTCTTT. Translated, it gives CASSFDRVPGTEAFF.

This sequence joins TRBV7-2 and TRBJ1-4; D gene ambiguous. From germline, CDR1 is SGHTA and CDR2 FQGNSA. Trimming took 4 bases from V and 8 from J, leaving 11 bases between them. There are 13 residues in the CDR3. Written as DNA, the CDR3 is TGTGCCAGCAGCTCCATAAACGGGGAAAAACTGTTTTTT. This encodes CASSSINGEKLFF.

This clone came up a few times. The rearrangement links TRBV7-9 to TRBJ2-7; TRBD1 matches at 7 bases. With 7 bases clipped from V and 2 bases from J, the junction kept 8 bases outside the gene matches. The germline V gene encodes CDR1 SEHNR and CDR2 FQNEAQ (reference sequence). CDR3 length: 14 amino acids. The CDR3 coding sequence is TGTGCCAGCACCACCGGGGACAGTACCTACGAGCAGTACTTC. Protein: CASTTGDSTYEQYF.

This rearrangement joins TRBV10-1 to TRBJ2-2, with a tentative D call TRBD1 (5 bases). The V and J ends lost 4 bases and 4 bases respectively, with 16 bases between them. Germline V gene lookup returns CDR1 WNHNN and CDR2 SYGVQD (reference sequence). The CDR3 totals 16 residues. The CDR3 bases are TGCGCCAGCAGTGTTGGCAGGGCGCGATCCACCGGGGAGCTGTTTTTT. Translation: CASSVGRARSTGELFF.

The chain combines TRBV6-5 with TRBJ2-3; TRBD2 is a possible D gene (5 bases). This CDR3 is built from 11 residues. Germline loops: CDR1 MNHEY, CDR2 SVGAGI. The CDR3 loop is CAPPGRHTQYF. The CDR3 region has the DNA TGTGCTCCCCCGGGAAGGCATACGCAGTATTTT.

The V gene is TRBV7-9, the J gene TRBJ2-7; 7 nucleotides agree with TRBD1. The V gene end was trimmed by 4 bases and the J gene end by 6 bases; junction bases not matched to a gene: 9. The CDR3 extends over 14 amino acids. The V gene's germline CDR1 is SEHNR and CDR2 FQNEAQ (reference sequence). CDR3 in amino acids: CASSSTRQGPEQYF. The DNA of the CDR3 is TGTGCCAGCAGCTCCACCAGACAGGGTCCCGAGCAGTACTTC.

The chain is built from TRBV4-1 and TRBJ2-3; 9 bases align to TRBD2. Germline CDR1 and CDR2: MGHRA and YSYEKL. The V segment lost 3 bases and the J segment 4 bases; nucleotides outside the gene matches: 14. CDR3 length: 18 residues. The CDR3 loop reads CASSHGGSGGPGADTQYF. The CDR3 nucleotides are TGCGCCAGCAGCCACGGAGGTAGCGGGGGCCCAGGGGCAGATACGCAGTATTTT.

V usage is TRBV30 and J usage is TRBJ1-3, with 10 bases identical to TRBD1. With V trimmed by 5 bases and J by 4 bases, 5 bases remained unmatched. The CDR3 contains 14 residues. CDR1 GTSNPN and CDR2 SVGIG come from the germline V gene (reference sequence). The CDR3 spells CAWAGQGFGNTIYF. The DNA for the CDR3 is TGTGCCTGGGCGGGACAGGGGTTCGGAAACACCATATATTTT.

The chain is built from TRBV5-6 and TRBJ1-2; D is undetermined. CDR1 is SGHDT and CDR2 is YYEEEE in the germline V gene. Trimming took off 1 base at V and 4 bases at J, with 11 bases between the two ends. This CDR3 comprises 14 residues. CDR3 DNA sequence: TGTGCCAGCAGCTTGTTTTTGGCTGGCTATGGCTACACCTTC. Translated: CASSLFLAGYGYTF.

The chain is built from TRBV18 and TRBJ2-3; 8 bases agree with TRBD1. J was trimmed by 2 bases and V by 4 bases; bases with no gene match: 11. CDR1 and CDR2 from the germline V gene are KGHSH and LQKENI. The CDR3 spans 17 residues. The CDR3 spells CASSLGTGPRLTDTQYF. Here the CDR3 DNA reads TGTGCCAGCTCACTTGGGACAGGCCCAAGGCTCACAGATACGCAGTATTTT.

This chain connects TRBV2 to TRBJ2-3, with TRBD1 as a possible D gene (6 bases). CDR3 size: 15 residues. The V gene's germline CDR1 is SNHLY and CDR2 FYNNEI. V was pared by 2 bases and J by 2 bases, with 11 bases between. The CDR3 DNA reads as TGTGCCAGCAGTGAACTCGGACAGATCACAGATACGCAGTATTTT. Translation: CASSELGQITDTQYF.

This chain uses TRBV2 with TRBJ2-2; possible D gene TRBD1, 6 bases. V was pared by 5 bases and J by 6 bases, with 13 bases between. The CDR3 runs 14 residues. Germline loops: CDR1 SNHLY, CDR2 FYNNEI. The CDR3 region is CASSKLQGPGELFF. CDR3 bases: TGTGCCAGCAGTAAATTACAGGGCCCCGGGGAGCTGTTTTTT.